This T cell receptor (beta chain) was identified in a study of cytomegalovirus exposure and HLA in healthy donors. The wider study: Earlier sequencing of 150 million to 200 million T cells yielded 120 million or so unique TCR beta sequences. HLA-typed donors were the source of 83 million or so unique TCRs held in an early data release. Study-wide points: TRBV6-2, TRBV6-3 and other indistinguishable V segments were excluded. Approximately 160 TCR beta chains were listed as cytomegalovirus-associated.

In regard to this clone: The antigen is not known.

The junction had 16 bases not matched to a gene; V was cut back by 2 bases and J by 6 bases. The CDR3 consists of 17 residues. Germline V gene lookup returns CDR1 MGHDK and CDR2 SYGVNS. Vbeta (60) and Jbeta (13) primers were used in the PCR. The protocol was immunoSEQ multiplex PCR, while the TCRdb copy is restricted to in-frame clones and leaves out a portion. This table holds just over 150,000 clones, 85% found once. This clonotype was sampled from a man between 18 and 29 years old in good health and CMV-seropositive. Sequences were obtained from PBMCs. The chain combines TRBV25-1 with TRBJ2-7; 7 nucleotides align to TRBD2. CDR3 amino acids: CASSEIGSGGRGGEQYF. The CDR3 nucleotides read TGTGCCAGCAGTGAAATAGGTTCGGGGGGACGCGGCGGCGAGCAGTACTTC.